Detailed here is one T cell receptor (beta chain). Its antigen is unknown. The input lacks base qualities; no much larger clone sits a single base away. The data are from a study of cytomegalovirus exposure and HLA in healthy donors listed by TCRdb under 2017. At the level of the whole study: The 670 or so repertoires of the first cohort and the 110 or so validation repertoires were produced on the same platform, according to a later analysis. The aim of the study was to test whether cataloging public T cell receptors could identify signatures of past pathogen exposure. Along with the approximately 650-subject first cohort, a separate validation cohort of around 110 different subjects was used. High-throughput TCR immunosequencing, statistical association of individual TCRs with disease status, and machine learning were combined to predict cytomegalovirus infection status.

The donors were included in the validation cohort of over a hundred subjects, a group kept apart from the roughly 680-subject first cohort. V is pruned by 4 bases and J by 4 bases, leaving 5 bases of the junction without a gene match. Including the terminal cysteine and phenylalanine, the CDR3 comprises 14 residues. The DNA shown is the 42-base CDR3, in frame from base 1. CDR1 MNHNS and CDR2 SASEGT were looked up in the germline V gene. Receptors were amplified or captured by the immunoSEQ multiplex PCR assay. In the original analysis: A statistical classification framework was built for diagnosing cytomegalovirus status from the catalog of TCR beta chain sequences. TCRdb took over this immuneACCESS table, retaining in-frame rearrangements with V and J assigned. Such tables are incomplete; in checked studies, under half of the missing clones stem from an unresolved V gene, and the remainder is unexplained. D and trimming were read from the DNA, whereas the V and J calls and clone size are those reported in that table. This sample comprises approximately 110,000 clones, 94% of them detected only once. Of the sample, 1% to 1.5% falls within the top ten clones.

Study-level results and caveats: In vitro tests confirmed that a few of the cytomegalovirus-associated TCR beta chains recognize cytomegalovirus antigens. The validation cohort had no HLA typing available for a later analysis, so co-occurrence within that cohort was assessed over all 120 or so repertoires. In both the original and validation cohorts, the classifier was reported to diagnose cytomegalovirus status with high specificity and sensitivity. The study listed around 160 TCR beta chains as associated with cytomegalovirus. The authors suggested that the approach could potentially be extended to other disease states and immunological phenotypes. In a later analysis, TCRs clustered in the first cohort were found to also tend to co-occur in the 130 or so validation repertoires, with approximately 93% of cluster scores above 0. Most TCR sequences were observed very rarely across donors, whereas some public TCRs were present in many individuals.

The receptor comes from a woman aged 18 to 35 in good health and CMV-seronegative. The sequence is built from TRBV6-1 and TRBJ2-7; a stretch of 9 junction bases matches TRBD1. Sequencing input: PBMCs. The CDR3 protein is CASSAGQGWYEQYF. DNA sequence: TGTGCCAGCAGTGCAGGACAGGGGTGGTACGAGCAGTACTTC.